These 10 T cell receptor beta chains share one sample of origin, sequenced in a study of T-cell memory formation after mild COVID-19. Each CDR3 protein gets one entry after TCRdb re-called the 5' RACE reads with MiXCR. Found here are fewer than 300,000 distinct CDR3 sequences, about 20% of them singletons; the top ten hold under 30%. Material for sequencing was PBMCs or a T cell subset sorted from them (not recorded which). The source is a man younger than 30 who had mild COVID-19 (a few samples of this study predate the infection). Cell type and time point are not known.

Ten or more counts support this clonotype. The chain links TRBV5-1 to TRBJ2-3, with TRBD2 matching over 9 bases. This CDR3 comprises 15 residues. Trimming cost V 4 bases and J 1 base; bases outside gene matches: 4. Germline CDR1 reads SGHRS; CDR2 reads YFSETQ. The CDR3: CASSRPSGGTDTQYF. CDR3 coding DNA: TGCGCCAGCAGCAGGCCTAGCGGGGGCACAGATACGCAGTATTTT.

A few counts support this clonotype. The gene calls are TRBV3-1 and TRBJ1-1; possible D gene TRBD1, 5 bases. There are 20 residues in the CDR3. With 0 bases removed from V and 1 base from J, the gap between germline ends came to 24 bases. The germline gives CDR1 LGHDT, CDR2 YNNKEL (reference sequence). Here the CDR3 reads CASSQDLLDKGIGGNTEAFF. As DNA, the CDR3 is TGTGCCAGCAGCCAAGATTTACTGGACAAAGGGATAGGAGGGAACACTGAAGCTTTCTTT.

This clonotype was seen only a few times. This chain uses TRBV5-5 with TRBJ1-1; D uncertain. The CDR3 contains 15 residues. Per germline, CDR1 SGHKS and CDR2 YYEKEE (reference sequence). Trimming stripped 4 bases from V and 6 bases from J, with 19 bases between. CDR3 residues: CASSDKRLGKPEAFF. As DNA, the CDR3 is TGTGCCAGCAGCGACAAACGCTTAGGAAAGCCTGAAGCTTTCTTT. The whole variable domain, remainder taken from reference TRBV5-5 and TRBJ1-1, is DAGVTQSPTHLIKTRGQQVTLRCSPISGHKSVSWYQQVLGQGPQFIFQYYEKEERGRGNFPDRFSARQFPNYSSELNVNALLLGDSALYLCASSDKRLGKPEAFFGQGTRLTVV.

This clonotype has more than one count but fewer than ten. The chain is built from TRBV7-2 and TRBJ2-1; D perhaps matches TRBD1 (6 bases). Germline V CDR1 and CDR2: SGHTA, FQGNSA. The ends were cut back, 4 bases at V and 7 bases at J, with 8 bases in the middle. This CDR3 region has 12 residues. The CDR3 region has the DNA TGTGCCAGCAGCTCAACAGGGAATGAGCAGTTCTTC. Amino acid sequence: CASSSTGNEQFF.

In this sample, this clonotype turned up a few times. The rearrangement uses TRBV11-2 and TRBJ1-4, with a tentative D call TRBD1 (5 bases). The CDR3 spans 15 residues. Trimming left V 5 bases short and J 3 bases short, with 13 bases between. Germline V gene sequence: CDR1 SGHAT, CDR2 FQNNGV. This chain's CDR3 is CASSPSTVPNEKLFF. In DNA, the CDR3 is TGTGCCAGCAGCCCCTCGACAGTGCCTAATGAAAAACTGTTTTTT.

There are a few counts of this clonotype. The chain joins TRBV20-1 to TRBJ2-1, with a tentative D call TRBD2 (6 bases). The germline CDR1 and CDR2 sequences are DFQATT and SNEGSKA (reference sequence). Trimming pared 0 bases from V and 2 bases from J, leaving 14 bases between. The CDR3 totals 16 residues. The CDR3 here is CSARDPLANTYNEQFF. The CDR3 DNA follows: TGCAGTGCTAGAGATCCCCTAGCGAATACCTACAATGAGCAGTTCTTC.

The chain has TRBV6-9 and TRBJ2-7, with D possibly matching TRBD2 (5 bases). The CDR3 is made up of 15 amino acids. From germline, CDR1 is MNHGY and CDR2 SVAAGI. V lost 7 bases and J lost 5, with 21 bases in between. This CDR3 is CASTPTGSASHEQYV. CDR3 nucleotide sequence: TGTGCCAGCACCCCCACGGGATCGGCATCCCACGAGCAGTACGTC.

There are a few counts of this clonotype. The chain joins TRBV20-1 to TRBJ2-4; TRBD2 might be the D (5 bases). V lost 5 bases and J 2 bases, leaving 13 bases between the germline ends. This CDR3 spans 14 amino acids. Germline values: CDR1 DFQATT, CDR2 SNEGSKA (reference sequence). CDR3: CSAPKPGTKNIQYF. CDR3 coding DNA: TGCAGTGCTCCTAAGCCGGGGACCAAAAACATTCAGTACTTC.

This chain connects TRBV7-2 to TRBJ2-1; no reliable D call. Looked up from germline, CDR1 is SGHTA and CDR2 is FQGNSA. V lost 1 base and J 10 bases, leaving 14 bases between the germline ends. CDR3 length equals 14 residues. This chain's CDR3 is CASSLGLPVSEQFF. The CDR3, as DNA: TGTGCCAGCAGCTTAGGCCTCCCCGTCTCCGAGCAGTTCTTC.

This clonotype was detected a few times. CDR3: CASSLVARDITGELFF. The CDR3 nucleotides read TGCGCCAGCAGCTTGGTCGCCAGGGATATCACCGGGGAGCTGTTTTTT. This chain links TRBV5-1 with TRBJ2-2; TRBD1 is a possible D gene (5 bases). The CDR3 contains 16 residues. Trimming pared 0 bases from V and 4 bases from J, leaving 13 bases between. Germline V lookup: CDR1 SGHRS, CDR2 YFSETQ.